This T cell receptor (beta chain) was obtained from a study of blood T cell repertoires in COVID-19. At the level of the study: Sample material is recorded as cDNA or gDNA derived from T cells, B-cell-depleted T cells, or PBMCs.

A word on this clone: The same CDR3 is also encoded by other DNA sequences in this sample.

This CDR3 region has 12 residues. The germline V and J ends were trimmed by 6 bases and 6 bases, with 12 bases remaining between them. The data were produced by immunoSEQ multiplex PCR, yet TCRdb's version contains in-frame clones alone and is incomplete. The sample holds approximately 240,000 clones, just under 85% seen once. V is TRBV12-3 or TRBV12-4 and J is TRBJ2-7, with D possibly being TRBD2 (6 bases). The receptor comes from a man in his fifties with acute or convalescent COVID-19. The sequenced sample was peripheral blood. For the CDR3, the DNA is TGTGCCAGCAGCCTGGGGGGACGCGAGCAGTACTTC. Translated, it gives CASSLGGREQYF.